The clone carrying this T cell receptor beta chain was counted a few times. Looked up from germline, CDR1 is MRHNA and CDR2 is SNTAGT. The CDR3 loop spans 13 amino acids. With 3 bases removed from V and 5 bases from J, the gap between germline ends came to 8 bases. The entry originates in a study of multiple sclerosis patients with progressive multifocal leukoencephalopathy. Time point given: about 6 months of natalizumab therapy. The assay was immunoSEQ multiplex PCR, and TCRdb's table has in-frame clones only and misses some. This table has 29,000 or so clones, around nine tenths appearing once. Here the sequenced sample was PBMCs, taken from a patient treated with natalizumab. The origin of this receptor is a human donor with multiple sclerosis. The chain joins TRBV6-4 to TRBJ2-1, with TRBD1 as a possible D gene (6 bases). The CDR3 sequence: CASSEQGHNEQFF. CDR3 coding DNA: TGTGCCAGCAGTGAACAGGGACACAATGAGCAGTTCTTC.